The text below deals with one TCR beta chain. The data derive from a study of T-cell reconstitution after alpha-beta-depleted transplantation in children. The authors prepared the TCRbeta library with unique molecular identifiers. TCRdb re-called the PCR reads with MiXCR, one entry per CDR3 protein. The top ten hold about 4.6% of the sample, which has about 830,000 distinct CDR3 sequences, roughly 16% seen once. Losses at the gene ends were 5 bases for V and 5 bases for J; bases not matched to a gene: 8. The CDR3 covers 15 residues. This TCR derives from a male patient younger than 18 who had a stem cell transplant for acute lymphoblastic leukemia, so the T cells may come from the graft donor. The specimen was PBMCs, mostly from graft donor cells, collected 360 days after TCRalphabeta/CD19-depleted stem cell transplant. This rearrangement joins TRBV12-3 or TRBV12-4 to TRBJ1-1, with TRBD1 matching 10 bases. CDR3 loop: CASSPRQGAWTEAFF. In DNA, the CDR3 is TGTGCCAGCAGTCCTCGACAGGGGGCCTGGACTGAAGCTTTCTTT.